The 10 T cell receptor beta chains below were found in one sample sequenced in a study of cytomegalovirus exposure and HLA in healthy donors. Measured with immunoSEQ multiplex PCR; TCRdb has only the in-frame clones, and not every one. The top ten clones hold roughly 12% of a sample with 200,000 or so clones, 75% to 85% of them seen once. Material for sequencing was PBMCs. The receptor set was obtained from a woman aged 25 to 39 in good health and CMV-seropositive.

The V gene is TRBV7-8, the J gene TRBJ2-7; TRBD2 matches 14 bases. J was trimmed by 3 bases and V by 5 bases; bases with no gene match: 12. The CDR3 totals 18 residues. Germline loops: CDR1 SGHVS, CDR2 FQNEAQ. The CDR3 bases are TGTGCCAGCAGCCGAGGGACTAGCGGGAGAGAATACTTCTACGAGCAGTACTTC. Amino acids: CASSRGTSGREYFYEQYF.

This chain connects TRBV19 to TRBJ2-5, with TRBD2 matching over 8 bases. The CDR3 is 15 residues long. The germline CDR1 and CDR2 sequences are LNHDA and SQIVND (reference sequence). The V and J ends lost 5 bases and 3 bases, in that order; junction bases with no gene match: 8. Written as DNA, the CDR3 is TGTGCCAGTAGTGCCCTTCTAGCGGGCGAAGAGACCCAGTACTTC. Its protein product is CASSALLAGEETQYF.

DNA for the CDR3: TGTGCCAGCAGCCTCCTGGGGCTAGCGGGAGAAGATACGCAGTATTTT. Translation gives CASSLLGLAGEDTQYF. This sequence joins TRBV5-4 and TRBJ2-3; 10 bases are shared with TRBD2. Germline CDR1 reads SGHNT; CDR2 reads YYREEE (reference sequence). Unmatched junction bases numbered 10, after V lost 4 bases and J lost 5 bases. The CDR3 has 16 amino acids.

The chain employs TRBV18 and TRBJ1-2, with 8 bases identical to TRBD1. V gave up 0 bases and J gave up 4 bases; unmatched junction bases: 4. Germline V CDR1 and CDR2: KGHSH, LQKENI. This CDR3 region has 15 residues. The CDR3 DNA is TGTGCCAGCTCACCACCGGGGACAGGCGGCTATGGCTACACCTTC. Its translation: CASSPPGTGGYGYTF. Complete variable domain (other parts from reference TRBV18 and TRBJ1-2): NAGVMQNPRHLVRRRGQEARLRCSPMKGHSHVYWYRQLPEEGLKFMVYLQKENIIDESGMPKERFSAEFPKEGPSILRIQQVVRGDSAAYFCASSPPGTGGYGYTFGSGTRLTVV.

V is TRBV5-1 and J is TRBJ1-1, with TRBD1 matching over 9 bases. The CDR3 consists of 15 residues. Germline CDR1 reads SGHRS; CDR2 reads YFSETQ. Trimming removed 4 bases from V and 5 bases from J; junction bases left unmatched: 9. DNA for the CDR3: TGCGCCAGCAGCAGCTCGACAGGGGGTGTAACTGAAGCTTTCTTT. The encoded protein is CASSSSTGGVTEAFF.

This clone appeared a few times. V usage is TRBV27 and J usage is TRBJ1-5; weak D call: TRBD1 (6 bases). This CDR3 region has 16 residues. Germline CDR1 is MNHEY and CDR2 is SMNVEV (reference sequence). Trimming pared 5 bases from V and 6 bases from J, leaving 20 bases between. The CDR3 spells CASSARATGIAQPQHF. DNA of the CDR3: TGTGCCAGCAGTGCCCGAGCAACAGGGATTGCTCAGCCCCAGCATTTT.

This clone turned up a few times. The rearrangement joins TRBV28 to TRBJ2-2; no reliable D call. Trimming left V 5 bases short and J 7 bases short, with 11 bases between. Per the germline V gene, CDR1 is MDHEN and CDR2 is SYDVKM. The CDR3 runs 13 residues. The CDR3 loop is CASSPNPGGELFF. The CDR3 DNA follows: TGTGCCAGCAGTCCTAATCCGGGCGGGGAGCTGTTTTTT.

The chain couples TRBV7-8 to TRBJ2-1; TRBD1 aligns across 7 bases. Trimming cost V 5 bases and J 7 bases; bases outside gene matches: 14. The CDR3 runs to 16 residues. Germline V gives CDR1 SGHVS, CDR2 FQNEAQ. This chain's CDR3 is CASSQRTGVGLNEQFF. In nucleotides, the CDR3 is TGTGCCAGCAGCCAAAGAACAGGGGTAGGATTAAATGAGCAGTTCTTC.

The chain has TRBV27 and TRBJ2-1; weak D call: TRBD1 (6 bases). The CDR3 has 12 residues. CDR1 MNHEY and CDR2 SMNVEV come from the germline V gene (reference sequence). The germline V and J ends were trimmed by 6 bases and 12 bases, with 15 bases remaining between them. In DNA form, the CDR3 reads TGTGCCAGCAGAACCGTGCAGGGGACGCAGTTCTTC. It encodes CASRTVQGTQFF.

V gene TRBV27 combines with J gene TRBJ2-3; D remains ambiguous. Germline V gene lookup returns CDR1 MNHEY and CDR2 SMNVEV (reference sequence). Deletions cut 5 bases from V and 4 bases from J, with 19 bases between. The CDR3 runs to 16 residues. The CDR3: CASSPYDNSVADTQYF. CDR3 DNA sequence: TGTGCCAGCAGTCCATACGACAATTCGGTCGCAGATACGCAGTATTTT.